This TCR beta chain comes out of a study of identical twins. CDR3 size: 16 residues. Per germline, CDR1 SGHTA and CDR2 FQGNSA. V lost 4 bases, J lost 4 bases, and 11 bases stayed unmatched. TCRdb used MiXCR to reprocess the 5' RACE reads, holding one entry per CDR3 protein. The table includes about 240,000 distinct CDR3 sequences, about 10% detected once. Whole-study results and caveats: For cord blood, abundant beta clonotypes had fewer insertions, unlike memory repertoires, which showed none. Excess sharing by twins proved weaker in beta out-of-frame sequences. Twins shared out-of-frame alpha sequences with excess low generation probability.

At least ten counts were recorded for this clonotype. Its antigen is still unknown. The V and J genes are TRBV7-2 and TRBJ2-3; 7 nucleotides align to TRBD2. The sample consisted of memory T cells sorted from blood. The origin of this receptor is a man aged 50 to 60 in good health. The CDR3 sequence: CASSSRLAVSADTQYF. As DNA, the CDR3 is TGTGCCAGCAGCTCCCGACTAGCCGTCTCCGCAGATACGCAGTATTTT.